This T cell receptor beta chain was recorded in a study of T cells in Graves' hyperthyroidism and ophthalmopathy (dated by TCRdb to the late 2010s). For the study in its entirety: Peripheral blood was sampled at the time of initial diagnosis, prior to any treatment. A discovery cohort of about a hundred patients, roughly 45 with Graves' ophthalmopathy and approximately 57 with stable Graves' hyperthyroidism, was used to find distinguishing TCR V-J signatures. The 100 or so discovery patients were randomly divided into training and test sets at a 7:3 ratio. After sampling, hyperthyroidism patients received methimazole starting at 30 mg daily, and ophthalmopathy patients received high-dose intravenous methylprednisolone. According to the paper, TCR Vbeta CDR3 sequencing was carried out on some 130 peripheral blood samples, which came from fewer than 50 ophthalmopathy, about 75 hyperthyroidism and roughly 17 progressor patients. In addition, the study compared T-cell repertoires in thyroid tissue and in blood from about six Graves' hyperthyroidism patients. An independent validation cohort of 18 to 20 hyperthyroidism patients and 17 patients who later progressed to ophthalmopathy tested prospective prediction of ophthalmopathy. General findings and caveats noted by the study authors: In cross-validation, a model built on a 13 V-J signature told ophthalmopathy apart from stable hyperthyroidism with 85% to 90% sensitivity and roughly 83% specificity, and in testing the same model reached 80%/75%. Blood samples also contained most of the expanded thyroid clonotypes (frequency above 0.001), which suggests that blood repertoires may reflect thyroid immune responses. During validation, the model predicted progression to ophthalmopathy a median of about 6.3 months ahead of onset, with around 71% sensitivity and more than 72% specificity. No statistical method was used to set the sample size in advance, and investigators knew the group allocation.

Amplification of TCR beta CDR3 regions was carried out from RNA transcripts. The TCR CDR3 was subjected to a first round of RT-PCR using the HTBI primer set and the Qiagen OneStep RT-PCR kit. The libraries were constructed in a second round of multiplex PCR and then size-selected and purified. Libraries were sequenced paired-end with 100 bp reads on an Illumina HiSeq2000. The study's own analysis went as follows. SOAPnuke was used to process the raw data, with reads discarded if the reads contained adapters or uncalled bases, had a mean Phred below 15, or lacked an exact constant-primer or identifier match. High-quality paired reads were merged with COPE v1.2.5, and unique nucleotide sequences were defined as clonotypes. Clonotypes were aligned to IMGT TRBV, TRBD and TRBJ reference segments using MiTCR v1.1. The analysis included only V-J combinations with a frequency above 0.0001, which together covered roughly 99% of the repertoires. The TCS score was defined as F50 (clonal expansion) divided by E x V (chaos), with BLOSUM62-based TCRdist calculated between CDR3 peptides within each V-J. Welch's t-statistics and random forest reduced 514 V-J features to about 12, which were used in a naive Bayes classifier (R e1071). TCRdb reanalyzed the raw reads on its own, using fastp at Q25 for trimming and MiXCR for clone calling, and kept in-frame beta chains. Rows merge per CDR3 protein into single entries with the most common DNA and genes. These V and J calls originate from TCRdb's pipeline instead of the authors' own analysis. The sample table records about 480,000 distinct CDR3 sequences; roughly 22% of these occur just once. The biggest ten clones account for about 53% of the sample.

This clonotype was counted only a few times. Its antigen is unknown. Nothing much larger sits one base from this clone, and base qualities are not available. Relative to germline, V is missing 5 bases and J is missing 4 bases, with 14 bases of the junction outside any gene match. The germline V gene (reference sequence) supplies CDR1 DFQATT and CDR2 SNEGSKA. The CDR3 numbers 16 residues from cysteine through phenylalanine. The CDR3 DNA has 48 bases and is translated from base 1. Ophthalmopathy patients had moderately to severely active disease, with a Clinical Activity Score of 3 or more, a NOSPECS grade of 4 or more, and a disease duration of less than 3 months. Any patient with an uncontrolled infection, another autoimmune disease, pregnancy or lactation was excluded. Diagnoses relied on clinical symptoms, serum thyroxine and TRAb, thyroid ultrasound and orbital computed tomography. PBMCs were separated from roughly 10 ml of fresh peripheral blood using Ficoll-Paque density gradient centrifugation. Total RNA was extracted using Trizol reagent, and RNA quality was assessed on an Agilent 2100 Bioanalyzer.

Sequenced material: blood. The rearranged segments are TRBV20-1 and TRBJ2-1, and 7 bases in between align with TRBD2. The receptor comes from a woman between 65 and 79 years old with Graves' ophthalmopathy. CDR3 reads: CSASKSSGRKYNEQFF. The DNA sequence is TGCAGTGCTTCTAAATCTAGCGGAAGGAAATACAATGAGCAGTTCTTC.